This TCR beta chain was identified in a study of blood T cell repertoires in COVID-19 (TCRdb year 2020). Regarding the complete study: Samples covering the acute and convalescent phases of COVID-19 were provided by collaborators in the United States, Italy and Spain. Nearly every sample came with metadata listing a de-identified subject ID, COVID-19 status, age in years and sex. Where HLA class I and class II types were available, the types were taken from metadata supplied by the sample provider, not from assay-based typing. A freely available public database, intended as a resource for researchers studying the immune response to SARS-CoV-2, is where the repertoires were released. Deeply sampled blood TCRbeta repertoires from subjects exposed to, actively infected with, or recovered from COVID-19 were included in the dataset. The prospective study material was composed of cDNA or gDNA derived from T cells, B-cell-depleted T cells, or PBMCs. Samples were obtained from the ongoing ImmuneRACE study (first 160 participants) and from over a thousand subjects provided by 6 global collaborators. The paper's findings and limits, for the study overall: The quantity of clinical and demographic metadata differed by source and by participant and was supplied without curation.

The immunoSEQ Assay, a bias-controlled multiplex PCR, was used to amplify TCRbeta CDR3 regions from genomic DNA. Per the authors' processing: Nucleated cell counts per sample were estimated from amplification of reference gene primers within the assay. To quantify the absolute abundance of each unique TCRbeta CDR3 rearrangement, sequence reads were collapsed and filtered. For each sample, productive Simpson clonality was calculated as the square root of Simpson's diversity index across productive rearrangements. TCRdb provides this immuneACCESS table in a form limited to in-frame rearrangements. Some clones are lacking; in checked studies, under half of them reflect an unresolved V gene, and why the rest are absent is not known. That table furnishes V, J and clone size, whereas the DNA furnished D and trimming. This sample gives about 46,000 clones in total; 75% to 90% of them show up just once. 1% to 1.5% of the sample belongs to the ten largest clones.

Worth noting for this clone: This clone's antigen is unknown. Nothing much larger sits one base from this clone, and base qualities are not available.

Collaborating institutions collected whole blood in K2EDTA tubes following their own protocols. For TCRbeta analysis, collaborators shipped samples in one of three forms: frozen whole blood, isolated PBMCs, or DNA extracted from either of those sample types. Its CDR3 holds 14 amino acids, cysteine through phenylalanine. The CDR3 DNA has 42 bases and is translated from base 1. At the junction V is shortened by 10 bases and J by 1 base; bases outside the gene matches: 5. CDR1 and CDR2 were assigned from the germline V gene (reference sequence) as LNHDA and SQIVND. The sequence was collected from a man aged 55 to 70 with acute or convalescent COVID-19. Material for sequencing was peripheral blood. This chain is built from TRBV19 and TRBJ2-5, and 11 junctional nucleotides match TRBD2. The CDR3 region reads CATSTSGVQETQYF. DNA sequence: TGTGCCACTTCGACTAGCGGGGTCCAAGAGACCCAGTACTTC. Extended through the reference TRBV19 and TRBJ2-5 proteins, this CDR3 yields the full variable domain: DGGITQSPKYLFRKEGQNVTLSCEQNLNHDAMYWYRQDPGQGLRLIYYSQIVNDFQKGDIAEGYSVSREKKESFPLTVTSAQKNPTAFYLCATSTSGVQETQYFGPGTRLLVL.